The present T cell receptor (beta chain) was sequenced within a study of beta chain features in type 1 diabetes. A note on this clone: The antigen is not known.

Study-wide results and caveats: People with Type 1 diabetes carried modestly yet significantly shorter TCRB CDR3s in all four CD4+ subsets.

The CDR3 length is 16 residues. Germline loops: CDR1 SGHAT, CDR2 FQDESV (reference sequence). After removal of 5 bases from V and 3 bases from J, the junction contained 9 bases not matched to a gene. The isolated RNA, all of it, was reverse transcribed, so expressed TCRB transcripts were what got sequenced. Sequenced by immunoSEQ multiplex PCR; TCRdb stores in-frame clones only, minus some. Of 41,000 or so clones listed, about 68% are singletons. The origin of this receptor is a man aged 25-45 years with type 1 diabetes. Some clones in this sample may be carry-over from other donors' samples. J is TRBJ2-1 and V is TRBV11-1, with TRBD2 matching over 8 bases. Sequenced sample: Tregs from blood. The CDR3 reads CASSRIPRGDYNEQFF. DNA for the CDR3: TGTGCCAGCAGCCGAATCCCGCGGGGGGACTACAATGAGCAGTTCTTC.